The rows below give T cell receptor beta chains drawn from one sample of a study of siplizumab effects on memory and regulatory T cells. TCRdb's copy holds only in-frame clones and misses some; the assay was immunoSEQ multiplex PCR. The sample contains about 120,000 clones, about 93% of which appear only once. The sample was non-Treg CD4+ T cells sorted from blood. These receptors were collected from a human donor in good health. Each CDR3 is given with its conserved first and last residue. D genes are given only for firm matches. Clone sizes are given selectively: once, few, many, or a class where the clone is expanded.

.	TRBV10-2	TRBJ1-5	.	CASSGANQPQHF	TGCGCCAGCAGTGGGGCCAATCAGCCCCAGCATTTT
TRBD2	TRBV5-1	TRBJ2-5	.	CASSSSGTSEKTQYF	TGCGCCAGCAGCTCCTCTGGGACTAGCGAGAAGACCCAGTACTTC
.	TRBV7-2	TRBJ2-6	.	CASSFRDSRTGANVLTF	TGTGCCAGCAGCTTCCGGGACTCCCGCACTGGGGCCAACGTCCTGACTTTC
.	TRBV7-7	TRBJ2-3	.	CASSLEGGADTQYF	TGTGCCAGCAGCTTAGAGGGGGGCGCAGATACGCAGTATTTT
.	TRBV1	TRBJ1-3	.	CTSSHPKTGKPGNTIYF	TGCACCAGCAGTCACCCTAAGACAGGTAAACCTGGAAACACCATATATTTT
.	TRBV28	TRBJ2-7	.	CASSPGGPEREQYF	TGTGCCAGCAGCCCCGGGGGTCCGGAAAGAGAGCAGTACTTC
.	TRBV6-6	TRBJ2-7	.	CASRNDEYEQYF	TGTGCCAGCAGGAATGACGAATACGAGCAGTACTTC
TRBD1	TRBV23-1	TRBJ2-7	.	CASSQSTGDARKSYEQYF	TGCGCCAGCAGTCAATCCACAGGGGACGCCCGAAAATCCTACGAGCAGTACTTC
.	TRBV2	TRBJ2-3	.	CASSDLGGTQYF	TGTGCCAGCAGTGACTTAGGGGGTACGCAGTATTTT
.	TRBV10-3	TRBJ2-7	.	CATGGGGPEQYF	TGTGCCACGGGGGGAGGGGGGCCCGAGCAGTACTTC
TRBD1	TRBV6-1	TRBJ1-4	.	CASSDVDRAREKLFF	TGTGCCAGCAGTGACGTGGACAGGGCCCGAGAAAAACTGTTTTTT
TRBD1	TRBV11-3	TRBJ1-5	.	CASSLKPLTGFDQPQHF	TGTGCCAGCAGCTTAAAACCCCTGACAGGGTTCGATCAGCCCCAGCATTTT
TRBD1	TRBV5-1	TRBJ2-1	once	CASSLPGTGEFF	TGCGCCAGCAGCTTGCCCGGGACAGGGGAGTTCTTC
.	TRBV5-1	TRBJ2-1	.	CASSLGNREGLNEQFF	TGCGCCAGCAGCTTGGGAAACAGGGAAGGTCTCAATGAGCAGTTCTTC
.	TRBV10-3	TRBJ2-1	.	CAISDWDPEGNEQFF	TGTGCCATCAGTGATTGGGACCCTGAGGGCAATGAGCAGTTCTTC
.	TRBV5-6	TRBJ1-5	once	CASSLGGYSNQPQHF	TGTGCCAGCAGCTTGGGTGGGTATAGCAATCAGCCCCAGCATTTT
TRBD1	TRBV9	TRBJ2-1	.	CASSGPQGVSSYNEQFF	TGTGCCAGCAGCGGCCCCCAGGGGGTAAGCTCCTACAATGAGCAGTTCTTC
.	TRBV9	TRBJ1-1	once	CASSVDGTEAFF	TGTGCCAGCAGCGTAGACGGGACTGAAGCTTTCTTT
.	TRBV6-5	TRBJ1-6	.	CASTPRRVRDSPLHF	TGTGCCAGCACTCCACGCCGGGTTAGGGATTCACCCCTCCACTTT
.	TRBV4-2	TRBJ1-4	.	CASFDYPRVGSEKLFF	TGTGCCAGCTTTGACTACCCTAGGGTTGGTAGTGAAAAACTGTTTTTT
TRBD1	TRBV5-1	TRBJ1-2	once	CASSPGQSNYGYTF	TGCGCCAGCAGCCCGGGACAGTCGAACTATGGCTACACCTTC
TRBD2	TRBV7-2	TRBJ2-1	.	CASSRLAGAANEQFF	TGTGCCAGCAGCAGACTAGCGGGGGCGGCAAATGAGCAGTTCTTC
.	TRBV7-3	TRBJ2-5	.	CASSPTTGPQETQYF	TGTGCCAGCAGCCCAACCACAGGGCCGCAGGAGACCCAGTACTTC
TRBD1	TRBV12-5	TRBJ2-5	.	CASDRTGGRETQYF	TGTGCTAGTGACCGAACAGGGGGCCGAGAGACCCAGTACTTC
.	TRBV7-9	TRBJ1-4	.	CASSLVGGANEKLFF	TGTGCCAGCAGCTTAGTGGGGGGAGCTAATGAAAAACTGTTTTTT
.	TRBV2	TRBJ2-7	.	CASSTSGGSSYEQYF	TGTGCCAGCAGCACGTCAGGGGGGAGCTCCTACGAGCAGTACTTC
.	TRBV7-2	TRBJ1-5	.	CASSLGSGNQPQHF	TGTGCCAGCAGCTTGGGTTCTGGGAATCAGCCCCAGCATTTT
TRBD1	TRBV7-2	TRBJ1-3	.	CASSQTGVGNTIYF	TGTGCCAGCAGCCAGACAGGGGTAGGAAACACCATATATTTT
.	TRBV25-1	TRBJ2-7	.	CASRPPGSQEQYF	TGTGCCAGCAGACCACCAGGGTCTCAAGAGCAGTACTTC
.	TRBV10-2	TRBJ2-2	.	CASSFRQGMYAGELFF	TGCGCCAGCAGTTTTCGGCAGGGGATGTATGCCGGGGAGCTGTTTTTT
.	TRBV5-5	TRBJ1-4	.	CASSLGPTGTNEKLFF	TGTGCCAGCAGTTTAGGGCCGACCGGGACTAATGAAAAACTGTTTTTT
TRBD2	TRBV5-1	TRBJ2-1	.	CASSLARLAGGHEQFF	TGCGCCAGCAGCTTGGCCCGACTAGCGGGGGGGCATGAGCAGTTCTTC
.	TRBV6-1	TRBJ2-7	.	CASSVGDGPYEQYF	TGTGCCAGCAGTGTCGGGGACGGCCCCTACGAGCAGTACTTC
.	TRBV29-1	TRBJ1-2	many	CSADRGYGYTF	TGCAGCGCTGACAGAGGGTATGGCTACACCTTC
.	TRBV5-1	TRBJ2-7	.	CASSLQPGSYEQYF	TGCGCCAGCAGCTTGCAACCCGGCTCCTACGAGCAGTACTTC
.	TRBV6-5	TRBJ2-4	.	CASSYSSAAKNIQYF	TGTGCCAGCAGTTACTCGAGTGCAGCGAAAAACATTCAGTACTTC